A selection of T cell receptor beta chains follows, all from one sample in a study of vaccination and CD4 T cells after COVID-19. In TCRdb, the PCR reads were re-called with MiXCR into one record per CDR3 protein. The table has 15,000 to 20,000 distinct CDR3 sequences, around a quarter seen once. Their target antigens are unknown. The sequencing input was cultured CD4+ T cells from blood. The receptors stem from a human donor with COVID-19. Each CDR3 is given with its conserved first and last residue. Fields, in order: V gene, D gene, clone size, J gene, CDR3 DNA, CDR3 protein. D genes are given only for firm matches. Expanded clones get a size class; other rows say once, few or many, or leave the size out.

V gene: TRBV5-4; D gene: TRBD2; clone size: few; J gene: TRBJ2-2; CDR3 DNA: TGTGCCAGCAGCGCCGCGGGGGGGCGGACCACCGGGGAGCTGTTTTTT; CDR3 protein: CASSAAGGRTTGELFF
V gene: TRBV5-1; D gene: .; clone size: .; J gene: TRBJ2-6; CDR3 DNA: TGCGCCAGCAGCTTACCATGGTCTGGGGCCAACGTCCTGACTTTC; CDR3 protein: CASSLPWSGANVLTF
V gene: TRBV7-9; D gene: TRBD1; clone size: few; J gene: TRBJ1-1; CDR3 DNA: TGTGCCAGCAGCGCATACAGGGGGGCGAACACTGAAGCTTTCTTT; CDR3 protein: CASSAYRGANTEAFF
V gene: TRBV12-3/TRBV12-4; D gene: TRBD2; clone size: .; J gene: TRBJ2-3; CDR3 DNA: TGTGCCAGCAGTATAAGCGGGGGGGACACAGATACGCAGTATTTT; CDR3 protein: CASSISGGDTDTQYF
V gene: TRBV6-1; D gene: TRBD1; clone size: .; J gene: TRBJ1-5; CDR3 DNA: TGTGCCAGCTGTCGACGGGACAGGGGGCTGGAAAGCAATCAGCCCCAGCATTTT; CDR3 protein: CASCRRDRGLESNQPQHF
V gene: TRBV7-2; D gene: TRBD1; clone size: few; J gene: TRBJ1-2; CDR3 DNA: TGTGCCAGCAGCCCCGGGACAGGGGGATTATGGGGCTACACCTTC; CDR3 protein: CASSPGTGGLWGYTF
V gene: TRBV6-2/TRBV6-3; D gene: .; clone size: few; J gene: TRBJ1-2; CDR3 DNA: TGTGCCAGCACAACAGATCGAAACTATGGCTACACCTTC; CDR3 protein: CASTTDRNYGYTF
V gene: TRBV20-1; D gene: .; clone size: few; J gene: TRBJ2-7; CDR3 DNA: TGCAGTGTTACCGGGACCGGGACGGGCGAGCAGTACTTC; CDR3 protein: CSVTGTGTGEQYF
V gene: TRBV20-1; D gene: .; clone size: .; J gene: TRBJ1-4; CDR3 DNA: TGCAGTGCTACCGACAGGATAAATGAAAAACTGTTTTTT; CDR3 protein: CSATDRINEKLFF
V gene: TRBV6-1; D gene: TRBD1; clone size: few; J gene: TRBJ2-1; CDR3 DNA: TGTGCCAGCAGGGCGGACAGGGCACTTCTCAATGAGCAGTTCTTC; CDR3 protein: CASRADRALLNEQFF
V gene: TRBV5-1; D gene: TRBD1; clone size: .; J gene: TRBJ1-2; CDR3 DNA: TGCGCCAGCAGCCGGGACAGGGGAGGATATGGCTACACCTTC; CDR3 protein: CASSRDRGGYGYTF
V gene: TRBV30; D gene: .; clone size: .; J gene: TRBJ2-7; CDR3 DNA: TGTGCCTGGAGCCCCCCGAATGACGAGCAGTACTTC; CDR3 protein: CAWSPPNDEQYF
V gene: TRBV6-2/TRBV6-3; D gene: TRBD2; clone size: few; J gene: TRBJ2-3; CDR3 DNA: TGTGCCAGCAGTTACAGGCTAGCGGGGGGGCAGGGAGATACGCAGTATTTT; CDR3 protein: CASSYRLAGGQGDTQYF
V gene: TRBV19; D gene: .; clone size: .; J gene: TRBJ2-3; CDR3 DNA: TGTGCCAGTAGTACCTCTTCAGTCCCAGATACGCAGTATTTT; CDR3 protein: CASSTSSVPDTQYF
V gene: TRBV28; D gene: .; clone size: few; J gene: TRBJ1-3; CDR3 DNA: TGTGCCAGCAGTTCAGGCGGGAGCGGAAACACCATATATTTT; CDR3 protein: CASSSGGSGNTIYF
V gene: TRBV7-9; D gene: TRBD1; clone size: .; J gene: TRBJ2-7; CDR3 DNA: TGTGCCAGCAGCGGGACAGACTCCTACGAGCAGTACTTC; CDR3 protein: CASSGTDSYEQYF
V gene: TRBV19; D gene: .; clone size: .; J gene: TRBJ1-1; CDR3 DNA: TGTGCCAGTGAGAACAGGGCCCTGAACATTGAAGCTTTCTTT; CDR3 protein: CASENRALNIEAFF
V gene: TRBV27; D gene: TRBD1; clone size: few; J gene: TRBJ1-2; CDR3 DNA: TGTGCCAGCAGTGCACGGAGCAGGGGGCTTGGCTACACCTTC; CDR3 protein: CASSARSRGLGYTF
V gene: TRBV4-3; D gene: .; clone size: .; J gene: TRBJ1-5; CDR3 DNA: TGCGCCAGCAGCCAAGATCTAAGTCAGCCCCAGCATTTT; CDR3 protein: CASSQDLSQPQHF
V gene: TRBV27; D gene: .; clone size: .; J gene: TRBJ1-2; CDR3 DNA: TGTGCCAGCAGTTACTCGGGTGGGGGGCACTATGGCTACACCTTC; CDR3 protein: CASSYSGGGHYGYTF
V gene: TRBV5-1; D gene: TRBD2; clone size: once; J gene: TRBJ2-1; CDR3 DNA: TGCGCCAGCATGCCGGGGGGGAACTCCTACAATGAGCAGTTCTTC; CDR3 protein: CASMPGGNSYNEQFF
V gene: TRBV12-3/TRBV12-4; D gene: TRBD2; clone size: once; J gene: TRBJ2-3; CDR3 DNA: TGTGCCAGCAGTTACCTCGGGACTAGCGGGGGGGCGGGAGATACGCAGTATTTT; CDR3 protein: CASSYLGTSGGAGDTQYF
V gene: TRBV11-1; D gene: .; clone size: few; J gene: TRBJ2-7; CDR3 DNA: TGTGCCAGCACCGGGACTGGATCCTACGAGCAGTACTTC; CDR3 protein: CASTGTGSYEQYF
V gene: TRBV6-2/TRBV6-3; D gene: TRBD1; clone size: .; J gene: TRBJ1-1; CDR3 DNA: TGTGCCAGCACCGCTGTAGTGGCTGGGACAGGTCGGGCGACAGCTTTCTTT; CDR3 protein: CASTAVVAGTGRATAFF
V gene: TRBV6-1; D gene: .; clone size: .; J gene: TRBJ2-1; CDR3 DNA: TGTGCCAGCAGTGTGTCCTACAATGAGCAGTTCTTC; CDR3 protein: CASSVSYNEQFF
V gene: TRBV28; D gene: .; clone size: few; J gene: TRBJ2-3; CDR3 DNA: TGTGCCAGCAGTTTACATGGGGGGCCTTCCACAGATACGCAGTATTTT; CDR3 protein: CASSLHGGPSTDTQYF
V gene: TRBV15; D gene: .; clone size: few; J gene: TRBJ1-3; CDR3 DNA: TGTGCCACCAGCAGAGGTGGGGAGGGAAACACCATATATTTT; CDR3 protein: CATSRGGEGNTIYF
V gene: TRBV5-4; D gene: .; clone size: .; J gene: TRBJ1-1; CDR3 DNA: TGTGCCAGCAGCTTGGCCTCGCGACAGATGAACACTGAAGCTTTCTTT; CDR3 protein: CASSLASRQMNTEAFF
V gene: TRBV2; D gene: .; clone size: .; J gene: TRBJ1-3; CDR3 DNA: TGTGCCAGCACGTCGGGGCTAGGAAACACCATATATTTT; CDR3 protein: CASTSGLGNTIYF
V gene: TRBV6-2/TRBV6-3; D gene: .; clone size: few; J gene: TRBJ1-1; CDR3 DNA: TGTGCCAGCAGTCGGCGCTTGGGTATAACTGAAGCTTTCTTT; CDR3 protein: CASSRRLGITEAFF
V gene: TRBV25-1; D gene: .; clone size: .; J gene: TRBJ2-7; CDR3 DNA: TGTGCCAGCAGTGTCTCAGGGACGGGCGAGCAGTACTTC; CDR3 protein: CASSVSGTGEQYF
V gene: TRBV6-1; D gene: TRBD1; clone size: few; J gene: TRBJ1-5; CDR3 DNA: TGTGCCAGCAGTCGGACAGGGGCAAATAGCAATCAGCCCCAGCATTTT; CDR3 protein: CASSRTGANSNQPQHF
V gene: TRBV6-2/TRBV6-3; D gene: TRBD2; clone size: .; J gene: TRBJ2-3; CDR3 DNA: TGTGCCAGCAGTTTTCTCCTCCTAGCGGGGGGGAGCACAGATACGCAGTATTTT; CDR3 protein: CASSFLLLAGGSTDTQYF
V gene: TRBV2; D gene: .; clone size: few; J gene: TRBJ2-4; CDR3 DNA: TGTGCCAGCAGTGAATTGCGCAGCCTAGCCAAAAACATTCAGTACTTC; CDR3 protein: CASSELRSLAKNIQYF
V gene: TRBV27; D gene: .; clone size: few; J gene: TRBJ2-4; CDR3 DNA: TGTGCCAGCAGTTTTACCGGGGTTGACAAAAACATTCAGTACTTC; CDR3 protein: CASSFTGVDKNIQYF
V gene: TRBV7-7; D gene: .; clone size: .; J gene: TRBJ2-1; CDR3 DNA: TGTGCTAGCAGCTTAGATAGCTGGGGCAGGGAGCAGTTCTTC; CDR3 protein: CASSLDSWGREQFF
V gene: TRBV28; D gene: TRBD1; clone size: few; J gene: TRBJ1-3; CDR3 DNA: TGTGCCAGCAGTTCGACAGGGATTGTTGGAAACACCATATATTTT; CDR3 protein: CASSSTGIVGNTIYF
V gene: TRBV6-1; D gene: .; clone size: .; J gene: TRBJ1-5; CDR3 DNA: TGTGCCAGCAGTGAACCCTGGGGGGCACAGCCCCAGCATTTT; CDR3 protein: CASSEPWGAQPQHF
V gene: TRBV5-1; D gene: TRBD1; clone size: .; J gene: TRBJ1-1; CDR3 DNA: TGCGCCAGCAGCTTAGGACAGGGGGTGATATTGGACACTGAAGCTTTCTTT; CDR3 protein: CASSLGQGVILDTEAFF
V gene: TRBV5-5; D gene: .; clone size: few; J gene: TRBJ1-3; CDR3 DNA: TGTGCCAGCAGCCAACAGGGCTCTGGAAACACCATATATTTT; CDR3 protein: CASSQQGSGNTIYF
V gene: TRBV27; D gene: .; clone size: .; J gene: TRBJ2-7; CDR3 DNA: TGTGCCAGCAGTTCCCCGTCGGGCGGTCTCCTCAGCTTC; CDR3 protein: CASSSPSGGLLSF
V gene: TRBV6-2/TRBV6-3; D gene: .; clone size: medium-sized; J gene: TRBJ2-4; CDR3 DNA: TGTGCCAGCACCAATCCAAATAACATTCAGTACTTC; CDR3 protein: CASTNPNNIQYF
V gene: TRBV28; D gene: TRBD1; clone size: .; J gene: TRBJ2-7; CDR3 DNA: TGTGCCAGCACCCCGCCGGGACAGGGGGCAAGTAAGCAGTACTTC; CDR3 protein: CASTPPGQGASKQYF
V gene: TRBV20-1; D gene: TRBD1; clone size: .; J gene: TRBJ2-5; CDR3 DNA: TGCAGTGCTAGTTCCCAGGGACAGTCTTTGGTCGAGACCCAGTACTTC; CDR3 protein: CSASSQGQSLVETQYF
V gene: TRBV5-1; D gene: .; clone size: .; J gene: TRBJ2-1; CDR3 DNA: TGCGCCAGCAGCTCCAACCCACAGGCGTTGTGGTTCTTC; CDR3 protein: CASSSNPQALWFF
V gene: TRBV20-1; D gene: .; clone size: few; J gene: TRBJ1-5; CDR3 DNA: TGCAGTGCAGAAGGCGCGGGGCGCAATCAGCCCCAGCATTTT; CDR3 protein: CSAEGAGRNQPQHF
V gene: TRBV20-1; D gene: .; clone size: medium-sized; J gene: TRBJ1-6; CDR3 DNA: TGCAGTGCTAGAGGAGGGGGATCCCTCCACTTT; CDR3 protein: CSARGGGSLHF
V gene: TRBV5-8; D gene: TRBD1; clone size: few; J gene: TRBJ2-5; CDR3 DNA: TGTGCCAGCAGCTTGGGGTTGGGACAGCAAGAGACCCAGTACTTC; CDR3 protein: CASSLGLGQQETQYF
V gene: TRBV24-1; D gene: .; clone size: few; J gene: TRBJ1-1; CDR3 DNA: TGTGCCACCATGGGGGGATCGAACACTGAAGCTTTCTTT; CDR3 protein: CATMGGSNTEAFF
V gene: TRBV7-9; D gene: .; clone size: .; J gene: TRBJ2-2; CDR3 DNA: TGTGCCAGCAGCTTGCGGACAGATAGCACCGGGGGGCTGTTTTTT; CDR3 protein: CASSLRTDSTGGLFF
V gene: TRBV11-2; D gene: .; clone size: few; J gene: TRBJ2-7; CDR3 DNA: TGTGCCAGCAGCAAGGCGTGGGGCAGTCAATACGAGCAGTACTTC; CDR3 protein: CASSKAWGSQYEQYF
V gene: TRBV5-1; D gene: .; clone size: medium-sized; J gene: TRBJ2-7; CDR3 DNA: TGCGCCAGCAGCTTGGGTTACGAGCAGTACTTC; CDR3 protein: CASSLGYEQYF
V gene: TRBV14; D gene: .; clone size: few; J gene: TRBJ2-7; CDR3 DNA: TGTGCCAGCACCTCACTGGGGGCAGCCGACTACGAGCAGTACTTC; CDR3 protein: CASTSLGAADYEQYF
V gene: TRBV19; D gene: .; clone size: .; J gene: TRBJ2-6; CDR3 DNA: TGTGCCAGTAGTACCAGGGGACCCACGCGCTCTGGGGCCAACGTCCTGACTTTC; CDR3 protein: CASSTRGPTRSGANVLTF
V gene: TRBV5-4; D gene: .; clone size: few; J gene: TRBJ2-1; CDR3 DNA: TGTGCCAGCAGCTTGCACTCGGAAAACAATGAGCAGTTCTTC; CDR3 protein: CASSLHSENNEQFF